The next 32 T cell receptor beta chains were all read from a single sample in a study of control samples from healthy donors and cancer patients. TCRdb's table, derived via immunoSEQ multiplex PCR, lists solely in-frame clones and lacks some. The sample has around 140,000 clones, roughly 90% seen once. Sequenced sample: PBMCs. Every receptor here comes from a man between 50 and 59 years old with head and neck cancer.

This clone was detected only once. The chain uses TRBV6-2 or TRBV6-3 and TRBJ1-5, with 7 bases identical to TRBD1. The CDR3 has 15 residues. Per the germline V gene, CDR1 is MNHEY and CDR2 is SVGEGT. With 1 base clipped from V and 3 bases from J, the junction kept 3 bases outside the gene matches. The CDR3 sequence: CASSYYGQVNQPQHF. DNA of the CDR3: TGTGCCAGCAGTTACTACGGACAGGTCAATCAGCCCCAGCATTTT.

This clone was picked up one time. This chain connects TRBV11-3 to TRBJ1-3, with D maybe TRBD1 (6 bases). From germline, CDR1 is SGHNT and CDR2 YENEEA. This CDR3 contains 19 residues. V gave up 7 bases and J gave up 2 bases, with 27 bases separating them. The CDR3: CASIWIVPGRGRTGNTIYF. In DNA form, the CDR3 reads TGTGCCAGCATCTGGATCGTACCGGGCAGGGGACGGACTGGAAACACCATATATTTT.

The rearrangement joins TRBV13 to TRBJ2-5, with TRBD1 identical over 9 bases. V shed 7 bases, J shed 2 bases, and the junction held 5 bases outside the gene matches. CDR1 and CDR2 from the germline V gene are PRHDT and FYEKMQ (reference sequence). The CDR3 spans 14 residues. The CDR3 loop is CASTGQGRQETQYF. The CDR3 region has the DNA TGTGCCAGCACCGGACAGGGGAGACAAGAGACCCAGTACTTC.

This clone was detected only once. This chain joins TRBV28 and TRBJ2-7, with D uncertain. The CDR3 has 12 residues. Trimming left V 5 bases short and J 5 bases short, with 10 bases between. Germline assignment: CDR1 MDHEN and CDR2 SYDVKM. CDR3: CASSEVRNEQYF. DNA of the CDR3: TGTGCCAGCAGTGAGGTCAGGAACGAGCAGTACTTC.

A word on this clone: Mismatch with germline at one junction end may stem from a read error. V gene TRBV7-7 combines with J gene TRBJ1-3; D not resolved. The CDR3 is made up of 13 amino acids. Germline lookup yields CDR1 SSHAT and CDR2 FNYEAQ (reference sequence). The CDR3 here is CASSLDRGNTIYF. CDR3 nucleotide sequence: TGTGCTAGCAGCTTAGATCGGGGAAACACCATATATTTT.

The chain joins TRBV28 to TRBJ2-1, with D unresolved. V was clipped by 6 bases and J by 4 bases, with 7 bases between them. The CDR3 runs 12 residues. Germline values: CDR1 MDHEN, CDR2 SYDVKM. The CDR3 sequence: CASSTSYNEQFF. The CDR3 coding sequence is TGTGCCAGCAGCACAAGTTACAATGAGCAGTTCTTC.

The chain combines TRBV28 with TRBJ2-1, with 14 bases lining up with TRBD2. The V segment lost 3 bases and the J segment 0 bases; nucleotides outside the gene matches: 10. Germline values: CDR1 MDHEN, CDR2 SYDVKM. The CDR3 runs to 20 residues. The CDR3, as DNA: TGTGCCAGCAGTTTCCTTGGACTAGCGGGAGGTAAGAGCTCCTACAATGAGCAGTTCTTC. Residues: CASSFLGLAGGKSSYNEQFF.

The J gene is TRBJ1-2, the V gene TRBV29-1, with D tentatively TRBD1 (5 bases). V was shortened by 6 bases and J by 4 bases, with 12 bases between the two germline ends. The CDR3 consists of 12 residues. Germline V gene sequence: CDR1 SQVTM, CDR2 ANQGSEA. The CDR3 region has the DNA TGCAGCGTGGTGACAGCTCCCTATGGCTACACCTTC. Its translation: CSVVTAPYGYTF.

This sequence joins TRBV7-9 and TRBJ2-7, with a weak D call TRBD2 (5 bases). The CDR3 covers 16 residues. The germline V gene encodes CDR1 SEHNR and CDR2 FQNEAQ (reference sequence). Trimming pared 2 bases from V and 2 bases from J, leaving 16 bases between. CDR3 protein: CASSLSSGLLAYEQYF. The CDR3 DNA reads as TGTGCCAGCAGCTTAAGTTCGGGGTTGCTCGCCTACGAGCAGTACTTC. Complete variable domain (other parts from reference TRBV7-9 and TRBJ2-7): DTGVSQNPRHKITKRGQNVTFRCDPISEHNRLYWYRQTLGQGPEFLTYFQNEAQLEKSRLLSDRFSAERPKGSFSTLEIQRTEQGDSAMYLCASSLSSGLLAYEQYFGPGTRLTVT.

This rearrangement joins TRBV7-8 to TRBJ2-7, with D possibly being TRBD2 (6 bases). V was pared by 1 base and J by 3 bases, with 13 bases between. CDR3 length: 15 residues. The germline gives CDR1 SGHVS, CDR2 FQNEAQ. CDR3 loop: CASSLGGTGYYEQYF. The CDR3 DNA reads as TGTGCCAGCAGCTTAGGCGGGACCGGGTACTACGAGCAGTACTTC.

The chain carries TRBV5-1 and TRBJ1-2, with D unclear. CDR1 SGHRS and CDR2 YFSETQ come from the germline V gene. Between the trimmed V and J ends, which lost 0 bases and 2 bases, there was a span of 11 bases. This CDR3 has 15 amino acids. This CDR3 reads CASSLGSAINYGYTF. The CDR3 nucleotides read TGCGCCAGCAGCTTGGGGTCAGCTATAAACTATGGCTACACCTTC.

The V and J genes are TRBV12-5 and TRBJ1-2; 8 bases line up with TRBD1. This CDR3 comprises 14 residues. The V and J ends lost 1 base and 11 bases, in that order; junction bases with no gene match: 9. The V gene's germline CDR1 is LGHNT and CDR2 FRNRAP. CDR3 sequence reads: CASGLGDRGWSYTF. The CDR3 DNA is TGTGCTAGTGGTTTGGGCGACAGGGGTTGGAGTTACACCTTC.

The chain joins TRBV7-3 to TRBJ2-2; TRBD1 agrees at 11 bases. The J segment lost 6 bases and the V segment lost 6 bases, leaving 9 bases of the junction unmatched. This CDR3 is built from 16 residues. The germline CDR1 and CDR2 sequences are SGHTA and FQGTGA. CDR3 protein: CASSPTGTGGAGELFF. The CDR3 DNA sequence: TGTGCCAGCAGTCCGACAGGGACAGGGGGTGCCGGGGAGCTGTTTTTT.

This clone showed up just a few times. This chain connects TRBV5-1 to TRBJ1-6; TRBD1 agrees at 9 bases. The V gene's germline CDR1 is SGHRS and CDR2 YFSETQ. The CDR3 spans 16 residues. With 0 bases clipped from V and 6 bases from J, the junction kept 4 bases outside the gene matches. CDR3 protein: CASSLAPQGANSPLHF. CDR3 DNA sequence: TGCGCCAGCAGCTTGGCCCCACAGGGGGCTAATTCACCCCTCCACTTT. Full variable domain (rest looked up from reference TRBV5-1 and TRBJ1-6): KAGVTQTPRYLIKTRGQQVTLSCSPISGHRSVSWYQQTPGQGLQFLFEYFSETQRNKGNFPGRFSGRQFSNSRSEMNVSTLELGDSALYLCASSLAPQGANSPLHFGNGTRLTVT.

The V gene is TRBV10-3, the J gene TRBJ1-1, with TRBD1 as a possible D gene (6 bases). Germline V lookup: CDR1 ENHRY, CDR2 SYGVKD. V was shortened by 0 bases and J by 3 bases, with 14 bases between the two germline ends. The CDR3 runs 16 residues. The CDR3 nucleotides read TGTGCCATCAGTGAGTCGCCCGCCGGGGGCTACACTGAAGCTTTCTTT. The encoded protein is CAISESPAGGYTEAFF.

This clone was seen a few times. The rearrangement joins TRBV4-2 to TRBJ2-1; 8 positions match TRBD2. J lost 3 bases, V lost 1 base, and 8 bases had no gene match. Germline V gene lookup returns CDR1 LGHNA and CDR2 YNFKEQ. This CDR3 has 17 residues. DNA for the CDR3: TGTGCCAGCAGCCAAGCGGAGGGACTAGGATACTACAATGAGCAGTTCTTC. Translation gives CASSQAEGLGYYNEQFF.

The J gene is TRBJ2-2, the V gene TRBV7-6; D is uncertain. Germline CDR1 SGHVS, CDR2 FNYEAQ. The CDR3 length is 16 residues. V was clipped by 5 bases and J by 0 bases, with 13 bases between them. The CDR3 region has the DNA TGTGCCAGCAGCCCTTTGCCAGTCCCGAACACCGGGGAGCTGTTTTTT. Its protein is CASSPLPVPNTGELFF.

The chain recombines TRBV24-1 with TRBJ2-5; either TRBD1 or TRBD2 may fit D (5 bases each). CDR3 length equals 18 residues. The germline V gene has CDR1 KGHDR and CDR2 SFDVKD. Deletions cut 4 bases from V and 5 bases from J, with 25 bases between. The DNA for the CDR3 is TGTGCCACCAGTGACCTACTCCGGGACCGGAATCTTGAGGAGACCCAGTACTTC. Amino acid sequence: CATSDLLRDRNLEETQYF.

This chain connects TRBV4-2 to TRBJ2-7; no clear D. The CDR3 totals 14 residues. The germline CDR1 and CDR2 sequences are LGHNA and YNFKEQ. Between the trimmed V and J ends, which lost 0 bases and 3 bases, there was a span of 9 bases. The CDR3 DNA reads TGTGCCAGCAGCCAAGAAGGTCAGTACTACGAGCAGTACTTC. Translated, it gives CASSQEGQYYEQYF.

The chain recombines TRBV29-1 with TRBJ2-3, with 8 positions matching TRBD1. Trimming removed 4 bases from V and 5 bases from J; junction bases left unmatched: 5. Germline V gene lookup returns CDR1 SQVTM and CDR2 ANQGSEA. This CDR3 has 13 amino acids. The DNA of the CDR3 is TGCAGCGTTGGCGGACAGGGAGGAGATACGCAGTATTTT. This codes for CSVGGQGGDTQYF.

This clone was found once. The chain recombines TRBV4-2 with TRBJ1-5; TRBD1 matches at 7 bases. The junction had 9 bases not matched to a gene; V was cut back by 4 bases and J by 3 bases. The germline gives CDR1 LGHNA, CDR2 YNFKEQ. This CDR3 is 16 amino acids long. CDR3 sequence (DNA): TGTGCCAGCAGCCCCAGGGGGGGTTCGGACAATCAGCCCCAGCATTTT. This codes for CASSPRGGSDNQPQHF.

CDR3: CASSQDGNRGNYGYTF. CDR3 DNA sequence: TGTGCCAGCAGCCAAGATGGGAACAGGGGTAACTATGGCTACACCTTC. The chain uses TRBV4-2 and TRBJ1-2, with 7 bases that match TRBD1. The germline gives CDR1 LGHNA, CDR2 YNFKEQ. V shed 0 bases, J shed 1 base, and the junction held 5 bases outside the gene matches. This CDR3 is 16 amino acids long.

CDR3 in amino acids: CASSPGKVSNEQFF. The CDR3 DNA follows: TGTGCCAGCAGCCCTGGTAAGGTTTCCAATGAGCAGTTCTTC. The chain has TRBV9 and TRBJ2-1; D not resolved. Looked up from germline, CDR1 is SGDLS and CDR2 is YYNGEE. The V and J ends lost 4 bases and 6 bases respectively, with 14 bases between them. The CDR3 loop spans 14 amino acids.

The chain combines TRBV11-3 with TRBJ2-7, with D tentatively TRBD1 (6 bases). V dropped 5 bases and J dropped 3 bases, with 23 bases sitting between them. The CDR3 extends over 17 amino acids. Germline V gene lookup returns CDR1 SGHNT and CDR2 YENEEA. The CDR3 spells CASSPSGAGTRLYEQYF. The CDR3 DNA is TGTGCCAGCAGCCCTTCCGGCGCCGGGACAAGGCTCTACGAGCAGTACTTC.

The chain combines TRBV7-8 with TRBJ2-6; perhaps TRBD1 as D (5 bases). This CDR3 has 18 residues. With 7 bases removed from V and 4 bases from J, the gap between germline ends came to 23 bases. Germline loops: CDR1 SGHVS, CDR2 FQNEAQ. CDR3 in DNA: TGTGCCAGCATCCCCACCGGCAGGGAAGATGCCGGGGCCAACGTCCTGACTTTC. It is translated as CASIPTGREDAGANVLTF.

This rearrangement joins TRBV27 to TRBJ1-4; D remains unclear. Trimming took 8 bases from V and 8 from J, leaving 18 bases between them. Germline CDR1 is MNHEY and CDR2 is SMNVEV (reference sequence). This CDR3 contains 14 residues. CDR3 sequence: CASSPFTKIEKLFF. Here the CDR3 DNA reads TGTGCCAGCTCGCCGTTCACGAAAATCGAAAAACTGTTTTTT. Together with reference TRBV27 and TRBJ1-4, the CDR3 gives the full variable domain: EAQVTQNPRYLITVTGKKLTVTCSQNMNHEYMSWYRQDPGLGLRQIYYSMNVEVTDKGDVPEGYKVSRKEKRNFPLILESPSPNQTSLYFCASSPFTKIEKLFFGSGTQLSVL.

The chain employs TRBV19 and TRBJ2-1; 7 bases map to TRBD2. With V trimmed by 3 bases and J by 5 bases, 7 bases remained unmatched. The CDR3 consists of 15 residues. The germline V gene has CDR1 LNHDA and CDR2 SQIVND (reference sequence). The CDR3: CASSIVGGIDNEQFF. As DNA, the CDR3 is TGTGCCAGTAGTATCGTGGGGGGGATAGACAATGAGCAGTTCTTC.

The chain couples TRBV7-5 to TRBJ1-5; TRBD1, the table's D call, lacks a check against the DNA. TRBV7-5 is flagged as a pseudogene. CDR3 length equals 18 residues. As DNA, the CDR3 is TGTGCCAGAAGCTCCCTTAGGGACAGACGAATTAGCAATCAGCCCCAGCATTTT. Its translation is CARSSLRDRRISNQPQHF.

The J gene is TRBJ2-7, the V gene TRBV27; D call uncertain. CDR3 length: 16 amino acids. With 4 bases removed from V and 6 bases from J, the gap between germline ends came to 22 bases. Germline-derived CDR1 and CDR2 are MNHEY and SMNVEV (reference sequence). This chain's CDR3 is CASSSQSGYLEGEQYF. The CDR3 coding sequence is TGTGCCAGCAGTTCCCAATCTGGATACCTTGAAGGCGAGCAGTACTTC.

The V and J genes are TRBV11-2 and TRBJ2-5, with D perhaps given as TRBD1 or TRBD2 (5 bases each). The V gene lost 5 bases and the J gene lost 1 base, with 14 bases spanning the gap. The germline CDR1 and CDR2 sequences are SGHAT and FQNNGV. The CDR3 spans 15 residues. This CDR3 is CASSPLVGTQETQYF. The CDR3 coding sequence is TGTGCCAGCAGCCCATTGGTAGGGACCCAAGAGACCCAGTACTTC.

The rearrangement links TRBV11-3 to TRBJ2-1; 9 nucleotides match TRBD1. The CDR3 sequence is 20 residues long. Germline V CDR1 and CDR2: SGHNT, YENEEA. J lost 0 bases, V lost 1 base, and 13 bases had no gene match. CDR3 in DNA: TGTGCCAGCAGCTTAGGGGACGGGACAGGGCACGTGAGCTCCTACAATGAGCAGTTCTTC. It encodes CASSLGDGTGHVSSYNEQFF. The variable domain in full, with the rest retrieved from reference TRBV11-3 and TRBJ2-1, is EAGVVQSPRYKIIEKKQPVAFWCNPISGHNTLYWYLQNLGQGPELLIRYENEEAVDDSQLPKDRFSAERLKGVDSTLKIQPAELGDSAVYLCASSLGDGTGHVSSYNEQFFGPGTRLTVL.

V is TRBV13 and J is TRBJ1-3; D remains unclear. CDR3 length: 14 residues. Trimming removed 0 bases from V and 4 bases from J, with 7 bases in between. The germline V gene encodes CDR1 PRHDT and CDR2 FYEKMQ (reference sequence). The CDR3 loop reads CASSLGNGGNTIYF. For the CDR3, the DNA is TGTGCCAGCAGCTTAGGTAATGGCGGAAACACCATATATTTT.